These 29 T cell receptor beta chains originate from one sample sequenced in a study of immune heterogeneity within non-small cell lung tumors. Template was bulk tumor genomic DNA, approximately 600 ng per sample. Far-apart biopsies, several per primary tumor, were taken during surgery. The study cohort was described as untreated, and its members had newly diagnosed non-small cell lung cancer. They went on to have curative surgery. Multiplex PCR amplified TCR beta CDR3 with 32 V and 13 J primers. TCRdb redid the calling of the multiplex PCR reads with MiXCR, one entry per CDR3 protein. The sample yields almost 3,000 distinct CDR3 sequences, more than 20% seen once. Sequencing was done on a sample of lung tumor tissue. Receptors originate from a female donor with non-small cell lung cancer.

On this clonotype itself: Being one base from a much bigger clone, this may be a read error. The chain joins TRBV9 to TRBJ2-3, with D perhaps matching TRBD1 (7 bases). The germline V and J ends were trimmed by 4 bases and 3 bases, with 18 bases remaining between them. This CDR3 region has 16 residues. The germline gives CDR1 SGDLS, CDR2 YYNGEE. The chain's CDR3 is CASSPQEGAMTDTQYF. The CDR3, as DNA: TGTGCCAGCAGCCCCCAGGAGGGGGCTATGACAGATACGCAGTATTTT.

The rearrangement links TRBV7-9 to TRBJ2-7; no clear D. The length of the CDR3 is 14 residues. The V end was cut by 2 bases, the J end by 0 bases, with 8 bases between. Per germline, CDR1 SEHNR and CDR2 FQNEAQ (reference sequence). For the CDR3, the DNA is TGTGCCAGCAGCTTATGGGTAAGCTCCTACGAGCAGTACTTC. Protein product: CASSLWVSSYEQYF.

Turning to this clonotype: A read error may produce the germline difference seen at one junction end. CDR3 protein: CAISRLRTSGRKLGEQFF. The CDR3 coding sequence is TGTGCCATCAGCAGATTAAGGACTAGCGGGAGGAAGTTGGGTGAGCAGTTCTTC. V usage is TRBV15 and J usage is TRBJ2-3, with 14 bases fitting TRBD2. The J call is uncertain, as TRBJ2-1 better fits the DNA end. The germline CDR1 and CDR2 sequences are LNHNV and YYDKDF (reference sequence). The CDR3 sequence is 18 residues long.

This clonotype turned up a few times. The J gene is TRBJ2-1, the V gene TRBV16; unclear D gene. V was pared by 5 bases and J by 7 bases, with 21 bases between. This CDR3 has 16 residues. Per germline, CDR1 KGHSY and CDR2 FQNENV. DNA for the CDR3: TGTGCCAGCAGCTTCACCCTGGTAGTGAGAGAGAATGAGCAGTTCTTC. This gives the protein CASSFTLVVRENEQFF.

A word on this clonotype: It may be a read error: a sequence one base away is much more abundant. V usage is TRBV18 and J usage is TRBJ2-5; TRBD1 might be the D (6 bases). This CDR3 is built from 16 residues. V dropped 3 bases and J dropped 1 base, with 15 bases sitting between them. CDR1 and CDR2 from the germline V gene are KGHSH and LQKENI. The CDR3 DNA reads TGTGCCAGCTCACCTCGGACAGAGGGTTTCCAAGAGACCCAGTACTTC. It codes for CASSPRTEGFQETQYF.

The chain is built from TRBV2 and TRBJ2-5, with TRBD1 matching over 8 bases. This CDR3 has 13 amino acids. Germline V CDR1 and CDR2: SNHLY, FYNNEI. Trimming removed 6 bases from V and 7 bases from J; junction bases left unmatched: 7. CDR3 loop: CASSQTGEGTQYF. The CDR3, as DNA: TGTGCCAGCAGCCAGACAGGGGAAGGGACCCAGTACTTC. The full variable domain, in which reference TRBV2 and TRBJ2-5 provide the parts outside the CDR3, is EPEVTQTPSHQVTQMGQEVILRCVPISNHLYFYWYRQILGQKVEFLVSFYNNEISEKSEIFDDQFSVERPDGSNFTLKIRSTKLEDSAMYFCASSQTGEGTQYFGPGTRLLVL.

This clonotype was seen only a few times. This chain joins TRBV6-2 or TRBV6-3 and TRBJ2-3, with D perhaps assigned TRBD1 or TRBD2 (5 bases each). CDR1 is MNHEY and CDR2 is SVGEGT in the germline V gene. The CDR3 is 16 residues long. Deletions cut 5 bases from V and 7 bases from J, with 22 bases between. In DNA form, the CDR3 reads TGTGCCAGCAGTAGGTCCGGGACCGGACCGCCCTATACGCAGTATTTT. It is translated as CASSRSGTGPPYTQYF.

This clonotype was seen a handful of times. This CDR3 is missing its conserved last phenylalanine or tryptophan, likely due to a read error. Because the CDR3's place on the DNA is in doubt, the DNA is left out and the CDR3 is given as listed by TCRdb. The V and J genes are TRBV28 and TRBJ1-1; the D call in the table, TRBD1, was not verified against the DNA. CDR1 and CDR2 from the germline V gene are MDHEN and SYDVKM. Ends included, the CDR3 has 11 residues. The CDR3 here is CASTDMRQGAI.

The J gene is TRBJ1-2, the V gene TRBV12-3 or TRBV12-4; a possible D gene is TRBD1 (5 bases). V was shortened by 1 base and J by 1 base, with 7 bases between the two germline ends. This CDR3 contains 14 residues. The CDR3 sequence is CASSLGGLNYGYTF. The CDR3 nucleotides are TGTGCCAGCAGTTTAGGGGGACTTAACTATGGCTACACCTTC.

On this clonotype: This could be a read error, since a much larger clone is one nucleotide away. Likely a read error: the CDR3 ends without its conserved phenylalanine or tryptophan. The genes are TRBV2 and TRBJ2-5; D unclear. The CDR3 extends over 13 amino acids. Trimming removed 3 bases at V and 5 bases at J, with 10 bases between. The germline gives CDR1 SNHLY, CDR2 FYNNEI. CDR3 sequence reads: CASSEDGWETQYL. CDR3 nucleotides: TGTGCCAGCAGTGAGGACGGTTGGGAGACCCAGTACCTC.

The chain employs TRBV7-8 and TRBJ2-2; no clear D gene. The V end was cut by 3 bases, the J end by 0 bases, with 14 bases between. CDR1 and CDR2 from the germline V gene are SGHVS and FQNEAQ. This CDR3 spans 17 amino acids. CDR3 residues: CASSFSLAESNTGELFF. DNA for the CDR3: TGTGCCAGCAGCTTTTCCCTGGCGGAGTCGAACACCGGGGAGCTGTTTTTT.

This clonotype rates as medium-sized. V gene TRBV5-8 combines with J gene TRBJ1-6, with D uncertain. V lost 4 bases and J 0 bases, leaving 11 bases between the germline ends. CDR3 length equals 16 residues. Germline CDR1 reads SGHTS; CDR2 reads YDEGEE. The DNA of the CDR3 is TGTGCCAGCAGCCTAATCTTGAGCTCCTATAATTCACCCCTCCACTTT. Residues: CASSLILSSYNSPLHF.

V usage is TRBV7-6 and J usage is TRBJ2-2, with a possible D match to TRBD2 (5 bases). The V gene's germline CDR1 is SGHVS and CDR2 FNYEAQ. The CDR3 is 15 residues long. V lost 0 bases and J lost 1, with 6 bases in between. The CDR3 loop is CASSLAGRNTGELFF. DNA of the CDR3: TGTGCCAGCAGCTTAGCAGGGAGGAACACCGGGGAGCTGTTTTTT.

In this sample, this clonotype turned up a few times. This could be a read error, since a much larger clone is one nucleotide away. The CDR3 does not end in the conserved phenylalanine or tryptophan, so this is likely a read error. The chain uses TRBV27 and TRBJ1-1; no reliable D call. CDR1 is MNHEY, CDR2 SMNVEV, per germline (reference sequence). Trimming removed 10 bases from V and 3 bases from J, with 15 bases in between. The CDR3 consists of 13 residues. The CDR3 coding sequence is TGTGCCACCAGGAAGCGGAGGGACACTGAAGCTTTCCTT. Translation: CATRKRRDTEAFL.

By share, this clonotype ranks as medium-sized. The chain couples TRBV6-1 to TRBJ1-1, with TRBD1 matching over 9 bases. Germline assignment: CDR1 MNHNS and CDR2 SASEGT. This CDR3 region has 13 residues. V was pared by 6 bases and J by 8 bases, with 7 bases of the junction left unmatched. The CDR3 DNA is TGTGCCAGCAGCCGGGACAGGGTGTCCGAAGCTTTCTTT. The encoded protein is CASSRDRVSEAFF.

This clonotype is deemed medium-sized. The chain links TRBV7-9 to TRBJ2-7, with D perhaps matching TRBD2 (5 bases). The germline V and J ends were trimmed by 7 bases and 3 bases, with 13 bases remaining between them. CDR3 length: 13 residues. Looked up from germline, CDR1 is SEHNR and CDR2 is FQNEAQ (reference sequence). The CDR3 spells CASIPLRGYEQYF. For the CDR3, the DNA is TGTGCCAGCATCCCCCTCCGGGGCTACGAGCAGTACTTC.

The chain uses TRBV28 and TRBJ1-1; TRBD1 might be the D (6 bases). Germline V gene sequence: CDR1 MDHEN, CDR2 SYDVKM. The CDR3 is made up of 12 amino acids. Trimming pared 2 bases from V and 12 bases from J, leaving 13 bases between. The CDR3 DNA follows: TGTGCCAGCAGTTTAGGGGGCCTTGGGTCTTTCTTT. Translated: CASSLGGLGSFF.

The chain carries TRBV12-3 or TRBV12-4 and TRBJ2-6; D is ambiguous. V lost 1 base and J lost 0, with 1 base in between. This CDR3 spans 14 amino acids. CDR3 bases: TGTGCCAGCAGTTTAGGCTCTGGGGCCAACGTCCTGACTTTC. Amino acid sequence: CASSLGSGANVLTF.

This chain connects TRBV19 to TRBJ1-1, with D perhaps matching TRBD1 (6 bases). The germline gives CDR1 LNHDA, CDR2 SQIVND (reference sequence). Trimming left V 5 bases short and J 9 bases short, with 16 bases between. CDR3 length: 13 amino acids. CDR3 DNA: TGTGCCAGTAGTCAGACAGGCAGCTCCCAAGCTTTCTTT. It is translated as CASSQTGSSQAFF.

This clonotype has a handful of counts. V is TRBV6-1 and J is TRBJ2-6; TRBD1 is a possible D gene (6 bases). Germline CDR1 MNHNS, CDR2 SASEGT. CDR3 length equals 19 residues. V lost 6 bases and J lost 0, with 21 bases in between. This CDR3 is CASRESSGTSISGANVLTF. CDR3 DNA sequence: TGTGCCAGCAGGGAGAGCTCCGGGACATCGATCTCTGGGGCCAACGTCCTGACTTTC.

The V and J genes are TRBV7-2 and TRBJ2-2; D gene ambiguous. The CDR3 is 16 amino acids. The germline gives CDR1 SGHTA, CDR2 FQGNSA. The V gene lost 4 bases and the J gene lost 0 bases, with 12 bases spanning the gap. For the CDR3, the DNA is TGTGCCAGCAGCTGGAGATGGATACCGAACACCGGGGAGCTGTTTTTT. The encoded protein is CASSWRWIPNTGELFF.

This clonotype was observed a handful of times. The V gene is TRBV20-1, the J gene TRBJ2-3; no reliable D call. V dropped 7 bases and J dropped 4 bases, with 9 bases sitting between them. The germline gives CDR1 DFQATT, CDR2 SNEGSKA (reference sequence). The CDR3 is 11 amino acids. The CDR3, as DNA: TGCAGTGGGGAAATCGCAGATACGCAGTATTTT. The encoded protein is CSGEIADTQYF.

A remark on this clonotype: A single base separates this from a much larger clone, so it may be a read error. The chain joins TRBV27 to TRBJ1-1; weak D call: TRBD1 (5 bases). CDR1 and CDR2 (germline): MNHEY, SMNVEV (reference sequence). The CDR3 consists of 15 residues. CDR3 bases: TGTGCCAGCAGTTTATCGGGCGCAGGGTACGCTGAATCTTTCTTT. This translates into CASSLSGAGYAESFF.

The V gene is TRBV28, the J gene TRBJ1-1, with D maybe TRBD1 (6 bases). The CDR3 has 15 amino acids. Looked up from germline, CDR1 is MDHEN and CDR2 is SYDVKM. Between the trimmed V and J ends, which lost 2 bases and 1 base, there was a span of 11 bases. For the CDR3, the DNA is TGTGCCAGCAGTTTAACAGGGAAAGGGAACACTGAAGCTTTCTTT. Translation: CASSLTGKGNTEAFF.

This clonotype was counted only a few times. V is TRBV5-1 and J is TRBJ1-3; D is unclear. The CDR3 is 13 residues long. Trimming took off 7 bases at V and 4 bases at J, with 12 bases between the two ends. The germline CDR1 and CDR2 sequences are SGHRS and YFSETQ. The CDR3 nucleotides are TGCGCCAGCGGCCGGGAGTCAGGAAACACCATATATTTT. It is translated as CASGRESGNTIYF. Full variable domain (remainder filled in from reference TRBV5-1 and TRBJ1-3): KAGVTQTPRYLIKTRGQQVTLSCSPISGHRSVSWYQQTPGQGLQFLFEYFSETQRNKGNFPGRFSGRQFSNSRSEMNVSTLELGDSALYLCASGRESGNTIYFGEGSWLTVV.

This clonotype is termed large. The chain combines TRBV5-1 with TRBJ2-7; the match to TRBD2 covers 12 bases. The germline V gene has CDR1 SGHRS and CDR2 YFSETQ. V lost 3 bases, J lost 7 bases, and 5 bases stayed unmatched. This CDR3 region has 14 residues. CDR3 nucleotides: TGCGCCAGCAGCTATACTAGCGGGAGGCGTGAGCAGTACTTC. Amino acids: CASSYTSGRREQYF.

CDR3 DNA: TGTGCCAGCATAGATCAGCACACAGATACGCAGTATTTT. Its translation: CASIDQHTDTQYF. The V gene is TRBV3-1, the J gene TRBJ2-3; D uncertain. V was clipped by 7 bases and J by 2 bases, with 10 bases between them. The CDR3 extends over 13 amino acids. Germline loops: CDR1 LGHDT, CDR2 YNNKEL (reference sequence).

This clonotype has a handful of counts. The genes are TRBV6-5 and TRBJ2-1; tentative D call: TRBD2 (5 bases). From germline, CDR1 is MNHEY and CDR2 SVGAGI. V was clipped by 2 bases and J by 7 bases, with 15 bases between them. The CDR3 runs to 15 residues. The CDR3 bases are TGTGCCAGCAGTTACCTGGTGGGTGGAGGTAATGAGCAGTTCTTC. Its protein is CASSYLVGGGNEQFF.

The CDR3: CASSGSGIYNEQFF. The CDR3 bases are TGTGCCAGCAGTGGCTCCGGGATATACAATGAGCAGTTCTTC. This chain links TRBV11-2 with TRBJ2-1; tentatively, D is TRBD2 (5 bases). Per germline, CDR1 SGHAT and CDR2 FQNNGV. The germline V and J ends were trimmed by 6 bases and 4 bases, with 13 bases remaining between them. The CDR3 is 14 amino acids. The whole variable domain, remainder taken from reference TRBV11-2 and TRBJ2-1, is EAGVAQSPRYKIIEKRQSVAFWCNPISGHATLYWYQQILGQGPKLLIQFQNNGVVDDSQLPKDRFSAERLKGVDSTLKIQPAKLEDSAVYLCASSGSGIYNEQFFGPGTRLTVL.